These 23 T cell receptor beta chains share one sample of origin, sequenced in a study of lymphopenia after photon versus proton radiotherapy. TCRdb's table, derived via immunoSEQ multiplex PCR, lists solely in-frame clones and lacks some. The profile shows under 65,000 clones, around 85% of them singletons. Source: peripheral blood, taken from a patient treated with proton-based radiotherapy. The receptor source for this set is a man aged 55-75 years with pancreatic cancer.

This chain joins TRBV15 and TRBJ1-4; D gene uncertain. Trimming removed 0 bases at V and 8 bases at J, with 7 bases between. Germline-derived CDR1 and CDR2 are LNHNV and YYDKDF (reference sequence). The CDR3 has 13 amino acids. CDR3 region: CATSRDGVEKLFF. The DNA for the CDR3 is TGTGCCACCAGCAGAGATGGGGTGGAAAAACTGTTTTTT.

The V and J genes are TRBV11-2 and TRBJ2-7; 7 nucleotides line up with TRBD2. J lost 6 bases, V lost 1 base, and 9 bases had no gene match. CDR3 size: 15 residues. Germline V gene sequence: CDR1 SGHAT, CDR2 FQNNGV. The DNA for the CDR3 is TGTGCCAGCAGCTTAGTCGGCCTAGCGGCAGGCGAGCAGTACTTC. Its translation is CASSLVGLAAGEQYF. Full variable domain (rest looked up from reference TRBV11-2 and TRBJ2-7): EAGVAQSPRYKIIEKRQSVAFWCNPISGHATLYWYQQILGQGPKLLIQFQNNGVVDDSQLPKDRFSAERLKGVDSTLKIQPAKLEDSAVYLCASSLVGLAAGEQYFGPGTRLTVT.

The table lists this clone with a count of one. This rearrangement joins TRBV5-1 to TRBJ2-1; D may match TRBD1 or TRBD2 (6 bases each). Germline CDR1 is SGHRS and CDR2 is YFSETQ. The V and J ends lost 4 bases and 0 bases respectively, with 14 bases between them. The CDR3 is made up of 16 amino acids. CDR3 sequence reads: CASSPGGGSSYNEQFF. Written as DNA, the CDR3 is TGCGCCAGCAGCCCCGGAGGGGGGAGCTCCTACAATGAGCAGTTCTTC.

This clone occurred once. This sequence joins TRBV5-6 and TRBJ2-7, with a tentative D call TRBD2 (6 bases). The ends were cut back, 4 bases at V and 2 bases at J, with 16 bases in the middle. This CDR3 comprises 15 residues. Looked up from germline, CDR1 is SGHDT and CDR2 is YYEEEE. CDR3 amino acids: CASSNGGPGAYEQYF. The CDR3 nucleotides read TGTGCCAGCAGCAATGGAGGACCGGGGGCCTACGAGCAGTACTTC.

The genes are TRBV5-4 and TRBJ1-1, with 7 bases fitting TRBD1. The CDR3 loop spans 16 amino acids. The germline CDR1 and CDR2 sequences are SGHNT and YYREEE (reference sequence). V lost 5 bases, J lost 0 bases, and 10 bases stayed unmatched. The CDR3 region has the DNA TGTGCCAGCAGGGACGGACAGGCTTTGATGAACACTGAAGCTTTCTTT. Protein product: CASRDGQALMNTEAFF.

The chain combines TRBV19 with TRBJ1-4; D not resolved. V was shortened by 3 bases and J by 6 bases, with 8 bases between the two germline ends. Germline CDR1 is LNHDA and CDR2 is SQIVND (reference sequence). This CDR3 spans 13 amino acids. CDR3 protein: CASSITGDEKLFF. The CDR3, as DNA: TGTGCCAGTAGTATTACCGGGGATGAAAAACTGTTTTTT.

V and J are TRBV2 and TRBJ1-2; D remains unclear. Per the germline V gene, CDR1 is SNHLY and CDR2 is FYNNEI. V lost 1 base and J 4 bases, leaving 13 bases between the germline ends. This CDR3 region has 15 residues. CDR3 sequence (DNA): TGTGCCAGCAGTGAAGTTGCACGGAATAGCTATGGCTACACCTTC. Protein sequence: CASSEVARNSYGYTF.

The V call is TRBV16, the J call TRBJ2-4; 8 nucleotides agree with TRBD2. Germline V gene lookup returns CDR1 KGHSY and CDR2 FQNENV. The CDR3 consists of 15 residues. V lost 1 base, J lost 4 bases, and 3 bases stayed unmatched. The CDR3 sequence: CASSQLGLDKNIQYF. CDR3 sequence (DNA): TGTGCCAGCAGCCAATTGGGACTAGATAAAAACATTCAGTACTTC. Together with reference TRBV16 and TRBJ2-4, the CDR3 gives the full variable domain: GEEVAQTPKHLVRGEGQKAKLYCAPIKGHSYVFWYQQVLKNEFKFLISFQNENVFDETGMPKERFSAKCLPNSPCSLEIQATKLEDSAVYFCASSQLGLDKNIQYFGAGTRLSVL.

The V gene is TRBV7-6, the J gene TRBJ2-5, with 8 bases matching TRBD2. The CDR3 contains 16 residues. The J segment lost 7 bases and the V segment lost 0 bases, leaving 10 bases of the junction unmatched. The germline V gene has CDR1 SGHVS and CDR2 FNYEAQ. The CDR3 spells CASSLARSSGIGTQYF. DNA of the CDR3: TGTGCCAGCAGCTTAGCGCGGAGTAGCGGGATTGGGACCCAGTACTTC.

The chain joins TRBV5-1 to TRBJ2-7; weak D call: TRBD2 (5 bases). Per the germline V gene, CDR1 is SGHRS and CDR2 is YFSETQ. Trimming shortened V by 2 bases and J by 5 bases, and 11 bases separated the two germline ends. The length of the CDR3 is 13 residues. CDR3 coding DNA: TGCGCCAGCAGCTTAATCCCCGGGAACGAGCAGTACTTC. This encodes CASSLIPGNEQYF.

The rearrangement links TRBV5-1 to TRBJ2-2; D remains unclear. The CDR3 totals 14 residues. Deletions cut 4 bases from V and 4 bases from J, with 11 bases between. Germline V lookup: CDR1 SGHRS, CDR2 YFSETQ. The CDR3 loop is CASSKATITGELFF. CDR3 DNA: TGCGCCAGCAGCAAGGCAACAATCACCGGGGAGCTGTTTTTT.

This chain joins TRBV2 and TRBJ2-1; 7 nucleotides align to TRBD1. CDR3 length equals 15 residues. The ends lost 5 bases at V and 0 bases at J; junction bases unmatched: 4. Germline V CDR1 and CDR2: SNHLY, FYNNEI. The CDR3 protein is CASSRDSSSYNEQFF. The CDR3 bases are TGTGCCAGCAGTAGGGACAGTTCCTCCTACAATGAGCAGTTCTTC.

This clone was counted once. The chain couples TRBV6-6 to TRBJ1-1, with D perhaps TRBD1 (5 bases). V lost 6 bases and J lost 7, with 15 bases in between. The CDR3 is 13 residues long. CDR1 and CDR2 from the germline V gene are MNHNY and SVGAGI (reference sequence). In DNA form, the CDR3 reads TGTGCCAGCAGCCCCGGGACCCTCCTTGAAGCTTTCTTT. Translating it yields CASSPGTLLEAFF.

This clone occurred once. V usage is TRBV5-1 and J usage is TRBJ1-2; 8 bases agree with TRBD1. Trimming cost V 4 bases and J 4 bases; bases outside gene matches: 6. CDR3 length: 14 residues. Germline CDR1 reads SGHRS; CDR2 reads YFSETQ. The CDR3 nucleotides read TGCGCCAGCAGCGAGGGACAGGCTTCCTATGGCTACACCTTC. This gives the protein CASSEGQASYGYTF.

This sequence joins TRBV5-4 and TRBJ2-3; 13 positions match TRBD2. This CDR3 has 16 amino acids. Germline V CDR1 and CDR2: SGHNT, YYREEE (reference sequence). The trim removed 3 bases at V and 9 bases at J, leaving 10 bases unmatched. The DNA for the CDR3 is TGTGCCAGCAGCTCAGGAACTAGCGGGAGGGCCCAGACGCAGTATTTT. Protein: CASSSGTSGRAQTQYF.

The chain has TRBV7-8 and TRBJ2-2; TRBD2 is a possible D gene (7 bases). Germline assignment: CDR1 SGHVS and CDR2 FQNEAQ. This CDR3 comprises 17 residues. Trimming shortened V by 5 bases and J by 4 bases, and 20 bases separated the two germline ends. The CDR3: CASSPRGGRLGTGELFF. For the CDR3, the DNA is TGTGCCAGCAGCCCAAGGGGGGGGCGCTTAGGCACCGGGGAGCTGTTTTTT.

The chain uses TRBV30 and TRBJ1-5, with D unclear. CDR3 length equals 14 residues. CDR1 is GTSNPN, CDR2 SVGIG, per germline (reference sequence). Trimming took off 1 base at V and 3 bases at J, with 10 bases between the two ends. The CDR3 DNA reads TGTGCCTGGAGTGAAGGCCAGAACAATCAGCCCCAGCATTTT. Amino acids: CAWSEGQNNQPQHF.

This sequence joins TRBV7-2 and TRBJ2-3; D uncertain. Looked up from germline, CDR1 is SGHTA and CDR2 is FQGNSA. V lost 1 base to trimming and J lost 4 bases, with 12 bases between them. This CDR3 region has 15 residues. CDR3 sequence reads: CASSLGSTLADTQYF. The CDR3 DNA is TGTGCCAGCAGCTTAGGATCAACCCTGGCAGATACGCAGTATTTT. Using reference TRBV7-2 and TRBJ2-3 for the parts outside the CDR3, the full variable domain is GAGVSQSPSNKVTEKGKDVELRCDPISGHTALYWYRQSLGQGLEFLIYFQGNSAPDKSGLPSDRFSAERTGGSVSTLTIQRTQQEDSAVYLCASSLGSTLADTQYFGPGTRLTVL.

The genes are TRBV14 and TRBJ1-2; no reliable D call. In germline, CDR1 is SGHDN, CDR2 FVKESK. This CDR3 has 13 residues. Trimming left V 0 bases short and J 8 bases short, with 10 bases between. CDR3 in DNA: TGTGCCAGCAGCCAAGAAATTGGTCGGGGCTACACCTTC. Translating it yields CASSQEIGRGYTF. The whole variable domain, remainder taken from reference TRBV14 and TRBJ1-2, is EAGVTQFPSHSVIEKGQTVTLRCDPISGHDNLYWYRRVMGKEIKFLLHFVKESKQDESGMPNNRFLAERTGGTYSTLKVQPAELEDSGVYFCASSQEIGRGYTFGSGTRLTVV.

The CDR3 sequence: CASSIGEEKLFF. In DNA, the CDR3 is TGTGCCAGTAGTATTGGGGAGGAGAAACTGTTTTTT. This chain connects TRBV19 to TRBJ1-4; no definite D call. This CDR3 is built from 12 residues. V was cut by 3 bases and J by 11 bases, with 10 bases left in between. CDR1 and CDR2 from the germline V gene are LNHDA and SQIVND (reference sequence).

On this clone itself: At one end the junction does not follow the germline gene, possibly because of a read error. This chain links TRBV2 with TRBJ2-1; 13 nucleotides match TRBD2. CDR3 length: 14 amino acids. Germline CDR1 and CDR2: SNHLY and FYNNEI. This CDR3 reads CASRGLAGANGQFF. Written as DNA, the CDR3 is TGTGCCAGCAGAGGACTAGCGGGAGCCAATGGGCAGTTCTTC.

V usage is TRBV6-1 and J usage is TRBJ1-1; D remains unclear. Trimming shortened V by 8 bases and J by 11 bases, and 12 bases separated the two germline ends. The length of the CDR3 is 10 residues. Germline CDR1 MNHNS, CDR2 SASEGT. CDR3 sequence (DNA): TGTGCCAGCCTGGATCTTGTGGCTTTCTTT. It codes for CASLDLVAFF.

The rearrangement uses TRBV6-5 and TRBJ2-5, with 9 bases aligning to TRBD2. After removal of 6 bases from V and 1 base from J, the junction contained 3 bases not matched to a gene. From germline, CDR1 is MNHEY and CDR2 SVGAGI. The length of the CDR3 is 14 residues. CDR3 protein: CASSRLAVQETQYF. In nucleotides, the CDR3 is TGTGCCAGCAGCCGACTAGCGGTCCAAGAGACCCAGTACTTC.